This record looks at one TCR beta chain sequence and its context. The sample originates from a study of shared clonotypes between healthy human individuals. TCRdb's copy holds only in-frame clones and misses some; the assay was immunoSEQ multiplex PCR. The sample consists of hundreds of thousands of clones, about 96% of them appearing once. V was clipped by 6 bases and J by 8 bases, with 16 bases between them. Per the germline V gene, CDR1 is MDHEN and CDR2 is SYDVKM. CDR3 length: 14 amino acids. The chain uses TRBV28 and TRBJ1-4; a possible D gene is TRBD1 (6 bases). The receptor was derived from a woman aged 30 to 39 in good health. The specimen was naive CD4+ T cells sorted from blood. Subset reported: CD45RA+ positively selected. CDR3 bases: TGTGCCAGCAGCCCCCGGGGGCTTGCAGAAAAACTGTTTTTT. Protein product: CASSPRGLAEKLFF.